A selection of T cell receptor beta chains follows, all from one sample in a study of shared clonotypes between healthy human individuals. Measured with immunoSEQ multiplex PCR; TCRdb has only the in-frame clones, and not every one. The table lists about 2,500,000 clones, roughly nine tenths of them singletons, with roughly 0.13% in the top ten. The material sequenced was naive CD4+ T cells sorted from blood. The receptors shown here come from a man aged 18 to 35 in good health. The CDR3 runs from the conserved cysteine through the conserved F or W. Each record gives: CDR3 protein, CDR3 DNA, D gene, J gene, clone size, V gene. The D gene is left open where the match is weak. Clone sizes are given selectively: once, few, many, or a class where the clone is expanded.

CAWQTGTLNQPQHF,TGTGCCTGGCAAACAGGAACCCTCAATCAGCCCCAGCATTTT,-,TRBJ1-5,few,TRBV30
CAWGIQSVGNTIYF,TGTGCCTGGGGGATTCAGAGTGTCGGAAACACCATATATTTT,-,TRBJ1-3,-,TRBV30
CASSLGLAGNQETQYF,TGCGCCAGCAGTCTAGGGCTAGCGGGGAATCAAGAGACCCAGTACTTC,TRBD2,TRBJ2-5,-,TRBV5-1
CASSPRDSEQYF,TGTGCCAGCTCACCCAGAGACTCCGAGCAGTACTTC,-,TRBJ2-7,-,TRBV18
CASSLWVTQPQHF,TGTGCCAGCAGTTTATGGGTGACCCAGCCCCAGCATTTT,-,TRBJ1-5,-,TRBV27
CASNDQGAKDEQYF,TGTGCCAGCAACGACCAGGGGGCGAAGGACGAGCAGTACTTC,-,TRBJ2-7,-,TRBV21-1
CASSLGDREADTQYF,TGCGCCAGCAGCTTGGGGGACAGGGAGGCAGATACGCAGTATTTT,TRBD1,TRBJ2-3,-,TRBV5-1
CAWSLDRDSGSTYNEQFF,TGTGCCTGGAGCCTGGACAGGGATAGCGGGAGTACCTACAATGAGCAGTTCTTC,-,TRBJ2-1,-,TRBV30
CASTGGPESGYTF,TGTGCCAGCACCGGAGGGCCTGAGAGTGGCTACACCTTC,-,TRBJ1-2,once,TRBV2
CASSTGTGGTGELFF,TGTGCCAGCAGCACCGGGACAGGGGGCACCGGGGAGCTGTTTTTT,TRBD1,TRBJ2-2,-,TRBV5-4
CASSKNQPQHF,TGTGCCAGCAGTAAAAATCAGCCCCAGCATTTT,-,TRBJ1-5,-,TRBV6-5
CAWRHAGGHGYTF,TGTGCCTGGAGGCACGCCGGGGGACATGGCTACACCTTC,-,TRBJ1-2,-,TRBV30
CASSSPGNTIYF,TGTGCCAGCAGCTCGCCTGGAAACACCATATATTTT,-,TRBJ1-3,-,TRBV5-4
CAIHSSSGTEYF,TGTGCCATCCATTCGTCTAGCGGGACGGAGTACTTC,TRBD2,TRBJ2-7,-,TRBV6-5
CASSSGVGQPQHF,TGTGCCAGCAGCTCCGGGGTCGGTCAGCCCCAGCATTTT,-,TRBJ1-5,-,TRBV28
CASSRNRDRTYGYTF,TGTGCCAGCAGCCGAAACCGGGACAGAACCTATGGCTACACCTTC,TRBD1,TRBJ1-2,-,TRBV7-2
CASSVEDTANEQFF,TGTGCCAGCAGCGTTGAGGATACAGCCAATGAGCAGTTCTTC,-,TRBJ2-1,-,TRBV9
CATGTSPLHF,TGTGCCACTGGGACCTCACCCCTCCACTTT,-,TRBJ1-6,-,TRBV5-4